This T cell receptor (beta chain) originates from a study of blood T cell repertoires in COVID-19. Study background: Samples came from the United States, Italy and Spain, spanning acute and convalescent COVID-19.

From germline, CDR1 is SGHRS and CDR2 YFSETQ. This CDR3 has 14 amino acids. V was clipped by 1 base and J by 7 bases; unmatched bases: 4. Clones were sequenced by immunoSEQ multiplex PCR, and TCRdb holds only the in-frame ones, with some missing. The sample lists roughly 100,000 clones, 91% occurring once. The sequenced material came from peripheral blood. This clonotype originated in a man aged 18 to 29 with acute or convalescent COVID-19. The chain employs TRBV5-1 and TRBJ1-4, with 7 bases lining up with TRBD1. CDR3: CASSLTGVREKLFF. CDR3 nucleotide sequence: TGCGCCAGCAGCTTGACAGGGGTTCGTGAAAAACTGTTTTTT.